A single sample gave rise to the 8 T cell receptor beta chains below, sequenced in a study of blood T cell repertoires in COVID-19. The protocol was immunoSEQ multiplex PCR, while the TCRdb copy is restricted to in-frame clones and leaves out a portion. This sample has about 340,000 clones, with 65% to 90% found just once. Sequencing used peripheral blood. These receptors all come from a woman aged 55-69 years with COVID-19, enrolled during active disease.

J is TRBJ1-4 and V is TRBV5-1; TRBD1 matches at 7 bases. The V gene's germline CDR1 is SGHRS and CDR2 YFSETQ. V dropped 0 bases and J dropped 6; count of bases not matched to a gene: 11. This CDR3 is built from 17 residues. CDR3 residues: CASSLGPLTGRYEKLFF. The DNA of the CDR3 is TGCGCCAGCAGCTTGGGTCCCTTGACAGGGAGGTATGAAAAACTGTTTTTT. The whole variable domain, filled in from reference TRBV5-1 and TRBJ1-4, reads KAGVTQTPRYLIKTRGQQVTLSCSPISGHRSVSWYQQTPGQGLQFLFEYFSETQRNKGNFPGRFSGRQFSNSRSEMNVSTLELGDSALYLCASSLGPLTGRYEKLFFGSGTQLSVL.

V and J are TRBV3-1 (or the pseudogene TRBV3-2) and TRBJ2-1, with 11 bases that match TRBD2. The germline V gene has CDR1 LGHDT and CDR2 YNNKEL (reference sequence). The V gene end was trimmed by 3 bases and the J gene end by 7 bases; junction bases not matched to a gene: 5. This CDR3 contains 15 residues. The CDR3 bases are TGTGCCAGCAGCCACGGACTAGCGGGTCGTAATGAGCAGTTCTTC. Translating it yields CASSHGLAGRNEQFF.

The chain links TRBV5-5 to TRBJ2-7, with TRBD1 as a possible D gene (5 bases). V was shortened by 2 bases and J by 1 base, with 10 bases between the two germline ends. Germline-derived CDR1 and CDR2 are SGHKS and YYEKEE (reference sequence). The CDR3 totals 14 residues. CDR3 bases: TGTGCCAGCAGCTTCCCGAGACAGTCCTACGAGCAGTACTTC. This codes for CASSFPRQSYEQYF.

This clone was seen only once. The chain links TRBV5-6 to TRBJ1-2; the match to TRBD1 covers 7 bases. V lost 4 bases and J lost 4; bases outside the gene matches: 7. The CDR3 is made up of 14 amino acids. The V gene's germline CDR1 is SGHDT and CDR2 YYEEEE. The CDR3 DNA follows: TGTGCCAGCAGCCGAGGGGGCGATACCTATGGCTACACCTTC. Protein sequence: CASSRGGDTYGYTF.

V usage is TRBV6-6 and J usage is TRBJ2-3; 7 bases fit TRBD1. CDR1 MNHNY and CDR2 SVGAGI come from the germline V gene (reference sequence). The CDR3 extends over 16 amino acids. Losses at the gene ends were 5 bases for V and 7 bases for J; bases not matched to a gene: 15. This CDR3 is CASSRAGTAQQNTQYF. CDR3 DNA: TGTGCCAGCAGTCGAGCCGGGACAGCCCAACAGAATACGCAGTATTTT.

The chain couples TRBV6-1 to TRBJ2-2; 11 bases map to TRBD2. With V trimmed by 3 bases and J by 4 bases, 10 bases remained unmatched. This CDR3 has 18 amino acids. The germline gives CDR1 MNHNS, CDR2 SASEGT. CDR3 DNA sequence: TGTGCCAGCAGTGAGGGTAGCGGGGGGGCCGGGGGCACCGGGGAGCTGTTTTTT. Protein sequence: CASSEGSGGAGGTGELFF.

The V call is TRBV5-1, the J call TRBJ2-5, with D uncertain. Germline V gives CDR1 SGHRS, CDR2 YFSETQ. The length of the CDR3 is 12 residues. The germline V and J ends were trimmed by 4 bases and 3 bases, with 7 bases remaining between them. The CDR3, as DNA: TGCGCCAGCAGCCGGGTGGAAGAGACCCAGTACTTC. Translating gives CASSRVEETQYF.

This chain connects TRBV29-1 to TRBJ1-1, with 7 nucleotides matching TRBD1. This CDR3 is 14 amino acids long. CDR1 is SQVTM, CDR2 ANQGSEA, per germline. With 7 bases clipped from V and 0 bases from J, the junction kept 8 bases outside the gene matches. The CDR3 is CSGRDSRMNTEAFF. As DNA, the CDR3 is TGCAGCGGCCGGGACAGTAGAATGAACACTGAAGCTTTCTTT.